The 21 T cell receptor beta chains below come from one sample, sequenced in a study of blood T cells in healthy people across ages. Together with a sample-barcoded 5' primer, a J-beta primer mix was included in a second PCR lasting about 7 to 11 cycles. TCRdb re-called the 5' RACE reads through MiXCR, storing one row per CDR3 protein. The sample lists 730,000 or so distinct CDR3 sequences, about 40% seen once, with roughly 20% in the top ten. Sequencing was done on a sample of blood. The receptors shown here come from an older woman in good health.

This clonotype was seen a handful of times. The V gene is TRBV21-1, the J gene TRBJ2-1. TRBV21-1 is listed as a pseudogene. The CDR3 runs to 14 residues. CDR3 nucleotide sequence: TGTGCCAGCAGCTCTCGGAGCCCCGTCCATGAGCAGTTCTTC. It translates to CASSSRSPVHEQFF.

CDR3 DNA sequence: TGTGCCAGCAGCTTAGCGTCAGCGGGAGGGCTCGGGGAGACCCAGTACTTC. Its protein is CASSLASAGGLGETQYF. This chain joins TRBV7-9 and TRBJ2-5; 10 positions agree with TRBD2. The CDR3 contains 17 residues. Per the germline V gene, CDR1 is SEHNR and CDR2 is FQNEAQ (reference sequence). The junction had 9 bases not matched to a gene; V was cut back by 0 bases and J by 5 bases.

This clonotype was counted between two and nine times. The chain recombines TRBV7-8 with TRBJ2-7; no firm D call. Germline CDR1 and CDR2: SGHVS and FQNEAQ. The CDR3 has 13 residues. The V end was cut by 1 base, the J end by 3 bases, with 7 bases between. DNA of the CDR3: TGTGCCAGCAGCTTAGTTGGGGACTACGAGCAGTACTTC. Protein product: CASSLVGDYEQYF.

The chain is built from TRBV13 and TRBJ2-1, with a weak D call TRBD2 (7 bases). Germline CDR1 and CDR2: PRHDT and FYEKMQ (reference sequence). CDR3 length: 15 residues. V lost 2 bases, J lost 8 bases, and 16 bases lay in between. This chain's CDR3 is CASSLTGGRGHEQFF. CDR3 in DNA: TGTGCCAGCAGCTTAACCGGGGGGCGGGGCCATGAGCAGTTCTTC.

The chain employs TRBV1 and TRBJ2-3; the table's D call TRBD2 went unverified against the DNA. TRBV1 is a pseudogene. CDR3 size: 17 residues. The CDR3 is CTSSQVSSSGGTDTQYF. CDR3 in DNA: TGCACCAGCAGCCAAGTCTCTTCTAGCGGAGGCACAGATACGCAGTATTTT.

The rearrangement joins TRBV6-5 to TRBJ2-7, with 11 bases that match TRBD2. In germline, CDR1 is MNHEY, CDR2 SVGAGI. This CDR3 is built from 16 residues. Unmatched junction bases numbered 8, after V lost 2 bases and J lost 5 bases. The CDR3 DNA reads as TGTGCCAGCAGTTACCAACTAGCGGGGGAGAGAGACGAGCAGTACTTC. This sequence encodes CASSYQLAGERDEQYF.

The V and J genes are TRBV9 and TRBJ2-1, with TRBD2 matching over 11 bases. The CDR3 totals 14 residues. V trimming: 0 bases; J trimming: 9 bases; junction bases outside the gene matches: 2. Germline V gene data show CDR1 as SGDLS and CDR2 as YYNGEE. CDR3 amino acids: CASSVGGTSGEQFF. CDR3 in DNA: TGTGCCAGCAGCGTAGGGGGGACTAGCGGTGAGCAGTTCTTC.

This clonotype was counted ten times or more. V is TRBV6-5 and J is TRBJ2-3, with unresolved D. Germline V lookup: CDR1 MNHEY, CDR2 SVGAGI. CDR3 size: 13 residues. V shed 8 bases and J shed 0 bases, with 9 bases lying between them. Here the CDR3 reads CASGASSTDTQYF. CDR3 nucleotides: TGTGCCAGCGGCGCTAGTAGCACAGATACGCAGTATTTT.

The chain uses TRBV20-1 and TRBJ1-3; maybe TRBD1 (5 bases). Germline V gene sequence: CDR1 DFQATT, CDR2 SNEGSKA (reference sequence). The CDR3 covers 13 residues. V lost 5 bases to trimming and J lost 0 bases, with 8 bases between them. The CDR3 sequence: CSAGGGSGNTIYF. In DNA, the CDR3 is TGCAGTGCTGGGGGGGGCTCTGGAAACACCATATATTTT.

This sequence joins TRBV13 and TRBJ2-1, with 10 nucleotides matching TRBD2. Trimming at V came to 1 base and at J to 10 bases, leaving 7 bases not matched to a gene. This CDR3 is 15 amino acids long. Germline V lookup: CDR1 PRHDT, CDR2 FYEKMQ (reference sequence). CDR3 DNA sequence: TGTGCCAGCAGCTTAGAAAGCGGGAGGGTCCTCGAGCAGTTCTTC. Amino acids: CASSLESGRVLEQFF.

Written as DNA, the CDR3 is TGTGCCAGCATGGAGTCACAGGGCGGTTACGAGCAGTACTTC. Its translation: CASMESQGGYEQYF. The gene calls are TRBV28 and TRBJ2-7, with D tentatively TRBD1 (6 bases). This CDR3 has 14 residues. Germline V lookup: CDR1 MDHEN, CDR2 SYDVKM. V was shortened by 7 bases and J by 4 bases, with 17 bases between the two germline ends.

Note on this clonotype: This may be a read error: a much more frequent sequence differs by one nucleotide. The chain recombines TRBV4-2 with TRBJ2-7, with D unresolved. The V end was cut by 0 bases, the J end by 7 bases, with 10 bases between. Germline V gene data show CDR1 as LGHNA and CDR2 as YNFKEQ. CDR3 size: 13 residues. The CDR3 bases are TGTGCCAGCAGCCAAGATGGTCACAATGAGCAGTACTTC. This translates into CASSQDGHNEQYF.

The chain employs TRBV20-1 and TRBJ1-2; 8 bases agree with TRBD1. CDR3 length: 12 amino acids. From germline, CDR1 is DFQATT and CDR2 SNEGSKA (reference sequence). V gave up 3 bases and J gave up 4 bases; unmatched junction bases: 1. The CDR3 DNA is TGCAGTGCTAGGGACAGGGCCTATGGCTACACCTTC. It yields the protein CSARDRAYGYTF.

The CDR3 spells CASSPGTSGGAQYF. The CDR3 DNA follows: TGTGCCAGCAGCCCAGGGACTAGCGGGGGGGCGCAGTATTTT. The chain employs TRBV5-5 and TRBJ2-3; 16 bases map to TRBD2. Germline V gene lookup returns CDR1 SGHKS and CDR2 YYEKEE (reference sequence). V lost 4 bases and J lost 10; bases outside the gene matches: 3. The CDR3 is made up of 14 amino acids.

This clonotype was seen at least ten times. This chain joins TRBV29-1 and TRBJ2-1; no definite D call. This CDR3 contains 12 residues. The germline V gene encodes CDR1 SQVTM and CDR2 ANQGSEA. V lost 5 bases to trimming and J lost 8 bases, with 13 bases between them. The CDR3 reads CSVKNQHHEQFF. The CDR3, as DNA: TGCAGCGTTAAAAATCAACACCATGAGCAGTTCTTC.

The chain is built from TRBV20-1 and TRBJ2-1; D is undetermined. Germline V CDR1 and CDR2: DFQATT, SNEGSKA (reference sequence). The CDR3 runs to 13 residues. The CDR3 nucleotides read TGCAGGCCCGGTCGAAGCTCCTACAATGAGCAGTTCTTC. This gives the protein CRPGRSSYNEQFF.

The CDR3 protein is CASPLTGFSGNTIYF. DNA of the CDR3: TGTGCCAGCCCCCTTACAGGATTCTCTGGAAACACCATATATTTT. The rearrangement uses TRBV9 and TRBJ1-3; possibly TRBD1 for D (5 bases). Between the trimmed V and J ends, which lost 7 bases and 0 bases, there was a span of 14 bases. This CDR3 comprises 15 residues. In germline, CDR1 is SGDLS, CDR2 YYNGEE.

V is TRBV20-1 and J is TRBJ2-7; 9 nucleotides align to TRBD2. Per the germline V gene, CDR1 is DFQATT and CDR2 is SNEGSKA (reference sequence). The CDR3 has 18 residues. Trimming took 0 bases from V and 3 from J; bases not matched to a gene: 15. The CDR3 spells CSARDWTGRAGGVYEQYF. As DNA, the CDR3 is TGCAGTGCTAGAGATTGGACTGGACGGGCGGGAGGGGTCTACGAGCAGTACTTC.

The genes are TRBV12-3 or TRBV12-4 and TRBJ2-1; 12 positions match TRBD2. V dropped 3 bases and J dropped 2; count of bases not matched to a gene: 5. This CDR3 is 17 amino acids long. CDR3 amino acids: CASSFLAGGPTYNEQFF. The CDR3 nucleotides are TGTGCCAGCAGTTTTCTAGCGGGAGGGCCCACCTACAATGAGCAGTTCTTC.

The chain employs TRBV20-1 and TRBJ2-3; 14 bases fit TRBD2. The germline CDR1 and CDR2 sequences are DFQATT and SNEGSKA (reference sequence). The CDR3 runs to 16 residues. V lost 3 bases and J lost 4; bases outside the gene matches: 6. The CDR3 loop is CSASPTSGRGADTQYF. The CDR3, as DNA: TGCAGTGCTAGCCCGACTAGCGGGAGGGGCGCAGATACGCAGTATTTT.

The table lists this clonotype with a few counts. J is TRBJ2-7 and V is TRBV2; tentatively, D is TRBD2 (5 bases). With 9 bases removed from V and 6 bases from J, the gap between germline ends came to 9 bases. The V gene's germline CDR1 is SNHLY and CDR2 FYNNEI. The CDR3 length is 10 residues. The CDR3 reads CASRGGEQYF. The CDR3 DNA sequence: TGTGCCAGTCGGGGTGGCGAGCAGTACTTC.